This TCR beta chain was retrieved from a study of cytomegalovirus exposure and HLA in healthy donors. Study in general: The same platform used for the approximately 670 first-cohort repertoires was also used for the approximately 120 validation repertoires, as a later analysis reported. The study, taken as a whole, reports: In vitro experiments confirmed that three CMV-associated chains were specific for CMV antigens. It was approximately 160 TCR beta chains that were listed as cytomegalovirus-associated.

Separation from the roughly 690-subject first cohort characterized the roughly 120-subject validation cohort, to which the donors belonged. As regards this clone: No antigen is known for it.

Repertoires were generated with immunoSEQ multiplex PCR, while TCRdb's copy carries only in-frame clones and drops some. The repertoire holds 45,000 to 70,000 clones, with about 88% as singletons. Specimen: PBMCs. The sequence was collected from a young man in good health and CMV-seronegative.

The CDR3 DNA reads TGTGCCAGTTCAGCGGGATTTTACAATGAGCAGTTCTTC. This codes for CASSAGFYNEQFF. J is TRBJ2-1 and V is TRBV2, with 7 bases matching TRBD2. V shed 9 bases, J shed 4 bases, and the junction held 6 bases outside the gene matches. This CDR3 is 13 amino acids long. Germline CDR1 SNHLY, CDR2 FYNNEI.